This T cell receptor (beta chain) was sequenced during a study of T cells after yellow fever vaccination. Study details: Low-cell-number fractions were prepared with SMART-Seq v4 Ultra Low Input.

The germline gives CDR1 MNHEY, CDR2 SMNVEV (reference sequence). CDR3 length: 16 amino acids. V shed 1 base and J 4 bases; nucleotides not matched to a gene: 5. MiXCR, run by TCRdb on the 5' RACE reads, gives a single entry per CDR3 protein. The table includes a few hundred thousand distinct CDR3 sequences, about 7.8% detected once. Study-wide findings and caveats: A small share of clonotypes appeared in both CD4 and CD8 compartments.

This clonotype was counted only a few times. No antigen is known for it. The TCR originated in a man between 18 and 35 years old who received the YFV17D yellow fever vaccine. The chain links TRBV27 to TRBJ2-2; 8 bases are shared with TRBD2. The sample here was PBMCs, taken around 45 days after the first yellow fever vaccination. CDR3 sequence (DNA): TGTGCCAGCAGTTTATACGGGGGGGCCAGCACCGGGGAGCTGTTTTTT. Translation: CASSLYGGASTGELFF.